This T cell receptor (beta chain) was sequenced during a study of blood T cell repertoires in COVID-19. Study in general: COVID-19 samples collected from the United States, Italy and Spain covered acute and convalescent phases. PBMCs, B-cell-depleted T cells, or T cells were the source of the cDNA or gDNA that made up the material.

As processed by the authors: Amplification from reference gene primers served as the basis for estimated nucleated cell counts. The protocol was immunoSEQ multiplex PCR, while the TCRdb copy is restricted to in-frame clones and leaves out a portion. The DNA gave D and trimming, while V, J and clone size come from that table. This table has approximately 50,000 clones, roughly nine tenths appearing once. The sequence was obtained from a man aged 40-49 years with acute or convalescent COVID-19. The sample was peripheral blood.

CDR3 in DNA: TGTGCCATCAGTGAGCGGCGGGACTCCTACAATGAGCAGTTCTTC. Translation: CAISERRDSYNEQFF. V gene TRBV10-3 combines with J gene TRBJ2-1, with D possibly being TRBD2 (6 bases). Trimming removed 2 bases at V and 0 bases at J, with 8 bases between. CDR3 length equals 15 residues. Germline V CDR1 and CDR2: ENHRY, SYGVKD.